Sequencing of this T cell receptor (beta chain) was carried out in a study of identical twins. Study-wide points: Out-of-frame sharing of TCR alpha in monozygotic twins was underestimated by models. Reduced insertions were recorded for abundant cord blood beta clonotypes, with no such pattern in memory repertoires.

After template switching added a universal primer site, the resulting cDNA carried unique molecular identifiers. TCRdb redid the calling of the 5' RACE reads with MiXCR, one entry per CDR3 protein. The data contain about 1.7 million distinct CDR3 sequences, roughly 35% of them singletons. Remarks on this clonotype: Its target is not known.

Between the trimmed V and J ends, which lost 7 bases and 4 bases, there was a span of 5 bases. The length of the CDR3 is 11 residues. Sequencing used cord blood. The gene calls are TRBV12-3 or TRBV12-4 and TRBJ2-1, with D possibly being TRBD1 (5 bases). This receptor was obtained from a newborn girl in good health. The CDR3 loop reads CASKGYNEQFF. The CDR3 nucleotides are TGTGCCAGCAAGGGGTACAATGAGCAGTTCTTC.